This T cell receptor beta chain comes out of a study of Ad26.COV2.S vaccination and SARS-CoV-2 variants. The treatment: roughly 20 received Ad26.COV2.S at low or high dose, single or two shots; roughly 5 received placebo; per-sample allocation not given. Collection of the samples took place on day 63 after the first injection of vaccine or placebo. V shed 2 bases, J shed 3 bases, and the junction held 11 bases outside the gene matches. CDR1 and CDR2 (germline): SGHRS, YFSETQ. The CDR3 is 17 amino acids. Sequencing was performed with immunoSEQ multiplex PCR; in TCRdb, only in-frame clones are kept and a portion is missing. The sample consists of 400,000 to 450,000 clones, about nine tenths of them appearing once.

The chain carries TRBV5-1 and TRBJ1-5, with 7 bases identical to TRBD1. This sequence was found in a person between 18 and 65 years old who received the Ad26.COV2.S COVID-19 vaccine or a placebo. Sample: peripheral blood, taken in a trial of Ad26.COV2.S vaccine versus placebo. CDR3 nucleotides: TGCGCCAGCAGCTTCCAACCAACAGGGGCCACCAATCAGCCCCAGCATTTT. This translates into CASSFQPTGATNQPQHF.